The 8 T cell receptor beta chains below were found in one sample sequenced in a study of blood T cell repertoires in COVID-19. Data came from immunoSEQ multiplex PCR; TCRdb stores just in-frame clones and leaves some out. The data hold roughly 200,000 clones, with roughly 83% observed a single time. Sequencing was performed on peripheral blood. These receptors all stem from a man aged 40-49 years with acute or convalescent COVID-19.

This chain uses TRBV29-1 with TRBJ1-5; 9 bases fit TRBD1. In germline, CDR1 is SQVTM, CDR2 ANQGSEA. The CDR3 loop spans 13 amino acids. With V trimmed by 5 bases and J by 7 bases, 6 bases remained unmatched. CDR3 protein: CSVRTGEGQPQHF. In DNA, the CDR3 is TGCAGCGTTAGGACAGGGGAAGGGCAGCCCCAGCATTTT.

This clone was seen a handful of times. V usage is TRBV7-3 and J usage is TRBJ2-3; 8 bases are a match to TRBD1. Looked up from germline, CDR1 is SGHTA and CDR2 is FQGTGA. This CDR3 comprises 15 residues. V lost 5 bases to trimming and J lost 0 bases; unmatched junction nucleotides: 4. This CDR3 is CASSKGTGSTDTQYF. CDR3 nucleotide sequence: TGTGCCAGCAGCAAAGGGACAGGTAGCACAGATACGCAGTATTTT.

This sequence joins TRBV6-2 or TRBV6-3 and TRBJ2-7, with TRBD2 as a possible D gene (6 bases). The CDR3 has 12 residues. CDR1 MNHEY and CDR2 SVGEGT come from the germline V gene. V was pared by 6 bases and J by 4 bases, with 10 bases between. CDR3 loop: CASSGSSYEQYF. As DNA, the CDR3 is TGTGCCAGCAGCGGGAGCTCTTACGAGCAGTACTTC.

The chain is built from TRBV29-1 and TRBJ1-2; unclear D gene. The CDR3 consists of 13 residues. Trimming shortened V by 7 bases and J by 4 bases, and 16 bases separated the two germline ends. The germline V gene has CDR1 SQVTM and CDR2 ANQGSEA. The CDR3 sequence is CSAVGGMAYGYTF. In DNA form, the CDR3 reads TGCAGCGCCGTAGGAGGGATGGCCTATGGCTACACCTTC. Using reference TRBV29-1 and TRBJ1-2 for the parts outside the CDR3, the full variable domain is SAVISQKPSRDICQRGTSLTIQCQVDSQVTMMFWYRQQPGQSLTLIATANQGSEATYESGFVIDKFPISRPNLTFSTLTVSNMSPEDSSIYLCSAVGGMAYGYTFGSGTRLTVV.

The chain is built from TRBV20-1 and TRBJ1-5; the D gene is possibly TRBD1 (6 bases). The CDR3 is 12 amino acids. Germline assignment: CDR1 DFQATT and CDR2 SNEGSKA (reference sequence). V lost 3 bases and J 5 bases, leaving 8 bases between the germline ends. The CDR3 DNA reads TGCAGTGCTAGTGCAGGGGATCAGCCCCAGCATTTT. This codes for CSASAGDQPQHF.

The genes are TRBV7-6 and TRBJ2-5; a possible D gene is TRBD2 (6 bases). CDR3 length: 15 amino acids. V was trimmed by 4 bases and J by 5 bases, leaving 17 bases between them. Germline V gives CDR1 SGHVS, CDR2 FNYEAQ. As DNA, the CDR3 is TGTGCCAGCAGCTCGCCTGTTTTAGGAGGGGAGACCCAGTACTTC. It encodes CASSSPVLGGETQYF.

The chain couples TRBV28 to TRBJ2-7; D is unclear. CDR1 is MDHEN, CDR2 SYDVKM, per germline. The CDR3 sequence is 16 residues long. V lost 3 bases and J lost 0, with 15 bases in between. CDR3 nucleotides: TGTGCCAGCAGTTTGGGTCAACTAAGGCCCTCCTACGAGCAGTACTTC. It is translated as CASSLGQLRPSYEQYF.

The chain employs TRBV10-1 and TRBJ1-4; 11 nucleotides match TRBD1. V was clipped by 5 bases and J by 0 bases; unmatched bases: 2. Germline V lookup: CDR1 WNHNN, CDR2 SYGVQD (reference sequence). The CDR3 has 16 residues. The CDR3 spells CASSKGQGATNEKLFF. For the CDR3, the DNA is TGCGCCAGCAGTAAGGGACAGGGGGCAACTAATGAAAAACTGTTTTTT.